Sequencing of this TCR beta chain was carried out in a study of early T cells in non-severe SARS-CoV-2 infection. Study-wide context: The input, bulk RNA from unsorted whole blood, was sequenced, and chains were unpaired. Overall study findings and caveats: CD4 and private specificities were missed by VDJdb matching, which favored anti-spike CD8 responses.

As regards this clonotype: The antigen is unknown.

Per the germline V gene, CDR1 is SGHDT and CDR2 is YYEEEE. The length of the CDR3 is 12 residues. Trimming removed 3 bases at V and 9 bases at J, with 10 bases between. In the library, individual cDNA molecules carried attached unique molecular identifiers. Each CDR3 protein is one row after TCRdb ran MiXCR on the 5' RACE reads. The sample lists 95,000 to 150,000 distinct CDR3 sequences, about 15% occurring once. V usage is TRBV5-6 and J usage is TRBJ2-1, with D possibly TRBD2 on 6 matching bases. What was sequenced was whole blood. The sequence was collected from an adult who was a healthcare worker with PCR-confirmed SARS-CoV-2 infection or an uninfected control (not recorded which). The CDR3 loop is CASSWGLTEQFF. CDR3 DNA sequence: TGTGCCAGCAGCTGGGGACTGACTGAGCAGTTCTTC.